What follows is one T cell receptor beta chain and its context. From germline, CDR1 is SGHRS and CDR2 YFSETQ. The CDR3 extends over 15 amino acids. Trimming removed 4 bases at V and 2 bases at J, with 13 bases between. The data belong to a study of shared clonotypes between healthy human individuals. Using immunoSEQ multiplex PCR, the repertoire was profiled, and TCRdb retains in-frame clones only, with some absent. The sample lists some 2,000,000 clones, almost 96% occurring once. The source of this sequence is a man aged 18 to 30 in good health. V usage is TRBV5-1 and J usage is TRBJ1-3; tentative D call: TRBD1 (5 bases). Specimen: naive CD4+ T cells sorted from blood. Subset: CD45RA+ positively selected. The CDR3 region has the DNA TGCGCCAGCAGCCCGGAGGGGCTCCCTGGAAACACCATATATTTT. Protein: CASSPEGLPGNTIYF.